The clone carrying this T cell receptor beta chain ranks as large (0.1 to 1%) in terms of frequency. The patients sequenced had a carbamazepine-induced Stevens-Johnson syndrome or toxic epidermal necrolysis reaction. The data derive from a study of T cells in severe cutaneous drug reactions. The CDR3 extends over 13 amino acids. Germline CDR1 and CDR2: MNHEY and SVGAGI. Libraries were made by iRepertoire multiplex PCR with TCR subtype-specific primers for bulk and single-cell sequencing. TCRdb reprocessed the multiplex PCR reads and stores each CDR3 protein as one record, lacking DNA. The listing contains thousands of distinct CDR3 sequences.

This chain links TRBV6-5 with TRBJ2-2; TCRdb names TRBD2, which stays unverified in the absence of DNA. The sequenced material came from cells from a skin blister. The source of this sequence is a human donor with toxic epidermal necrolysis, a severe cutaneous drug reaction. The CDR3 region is CASSPPDTGELFF.